This T cell receptor beta chain was identified during a study of regulatory T cells in long-lasting Graves disease. General study findings and limits: Persistent Graves' disease cases displayed lower TCR diversity than newly diagnosed ones.

This clonotype was picked up many times. Its antigen is unknown. Arm-PCR of CDR3 regions with iRepertoire HTBI primers generated TCR beta libraries. TCRdb re-called the multiplex PCR reads through MiXCR, storing one row per CDR3 protein. The sample lists around 250,000 distinct CDR3 sequences; 15% to 20% were seen once. The time point is: newly diagnosed GD, antithyroid drugs for less than 3 months. RNA extracted from PBMCs served as the sequencing template. CDR1 is SGHTA, CDR2 FQGNSA, per germline. Trimming cost V 1 base and J 9 bases, with 7 bases left between them. CDR3 size: 12 residues. Separately, the same data were catalogued under a study of T cells in Graves' hyperthyroidism and ophthalmopathy.

This sequence originates from a woman in her thirties with Graves disease. The J gene is TRBJ2-1, the V gene TRBV7-2; D is perhaps TRBD1 (6 bases). Sequences were derived from peripheral blood mononuclear cells (PBMCs), sampled at new diagnosis, from a patient treated with antithyroid drugs. The DNA for the CDR3 is TGTGCCAGCAGCTTAGTCAGGGGTGAGCAGTTCTTC. It is translated as CASSLVRGEQFF.